This T cell receptor (beta chain) was sequenced during a study of blood T cell repertoires in COVID-19. On the study more broadly: COVID-19 samples, acute and convalescent, were from the United States, Italy and Spain. From T cells, B-cell-depleted T cells, or PBMCs came the material, which was cDNA or gDNA.

V was clipped by 3 bases and J by 0 bases, with 12 bases between them. CDR1 is SGHRS, CDR2 YFSETQ, per germline. This CDR3 region has 16 residues. Original data processing: Reference gene primer amplification gave nucleated cell count estimates. Here immunoSEQ multiplex PCR was the method, and the copy in TCRdb shows in-frame clones only, minus some. V, J and clone size were drawn from that table, and D and trimming were deduced from the DNA. This sample has 130,000 or so clones, with 60% to 85% found just once. The sequenced sample consisted of peripheral blood. The V call is TRBV5-1, the J call TRBJ2-2; D may be TRBD1 (5 bases). This sequence was found in a man aged 45-65 years with acute or convalescent COVID-19. Written as DNA, the CDR3 is TGCGCCAGCAGCTCGGACATCACCGCGAACACCGGGGAGCTGTTTTTT. Its protein product is CASSSDITANTGELFF. Using reference TRBV5-1 and TRBJ2-2 for the parts outside the CDR3, the full variable domain is KAGVTQTPRYLIKTRGQQVTLSCSPISGHRSVSWYQQTPGQGLQFLFEYFSETQRNKGNFPGRFSGRQFSNSRSEMNVSTLELGDSALYLCASSSDITANTGELFFGEGSRLTVL.